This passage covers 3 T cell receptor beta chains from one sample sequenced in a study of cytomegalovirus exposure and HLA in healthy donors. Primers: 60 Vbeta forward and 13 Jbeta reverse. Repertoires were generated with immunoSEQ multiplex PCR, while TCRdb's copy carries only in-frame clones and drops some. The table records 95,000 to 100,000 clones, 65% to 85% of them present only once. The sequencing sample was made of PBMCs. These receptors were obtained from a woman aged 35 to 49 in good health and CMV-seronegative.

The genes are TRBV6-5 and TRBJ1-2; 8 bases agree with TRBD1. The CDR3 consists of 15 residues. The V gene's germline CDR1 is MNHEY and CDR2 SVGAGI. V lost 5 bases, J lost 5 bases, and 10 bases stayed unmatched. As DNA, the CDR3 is TGTGCCAGCAGTCTAGACAGGGGATCACTATATGGCTACACCTTC. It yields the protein CASSLDRGSLYGYTF.

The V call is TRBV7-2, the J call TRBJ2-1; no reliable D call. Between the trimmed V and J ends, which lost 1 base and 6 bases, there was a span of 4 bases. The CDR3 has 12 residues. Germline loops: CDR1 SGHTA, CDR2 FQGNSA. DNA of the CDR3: TGTGCCAGCAGCTTAGACAGCAATGAGCAGTTCTTC. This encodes CASSLDSNEQFF.

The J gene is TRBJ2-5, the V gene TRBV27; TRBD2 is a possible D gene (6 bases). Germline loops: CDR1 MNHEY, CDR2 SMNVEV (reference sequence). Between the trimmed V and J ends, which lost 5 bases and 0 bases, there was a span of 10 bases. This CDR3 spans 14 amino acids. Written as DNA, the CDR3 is TGTGCCAGCAGTCACCGGGGGTACCAAGAGACCCAGTACTTC. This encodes CASSHRGYQETQYF.